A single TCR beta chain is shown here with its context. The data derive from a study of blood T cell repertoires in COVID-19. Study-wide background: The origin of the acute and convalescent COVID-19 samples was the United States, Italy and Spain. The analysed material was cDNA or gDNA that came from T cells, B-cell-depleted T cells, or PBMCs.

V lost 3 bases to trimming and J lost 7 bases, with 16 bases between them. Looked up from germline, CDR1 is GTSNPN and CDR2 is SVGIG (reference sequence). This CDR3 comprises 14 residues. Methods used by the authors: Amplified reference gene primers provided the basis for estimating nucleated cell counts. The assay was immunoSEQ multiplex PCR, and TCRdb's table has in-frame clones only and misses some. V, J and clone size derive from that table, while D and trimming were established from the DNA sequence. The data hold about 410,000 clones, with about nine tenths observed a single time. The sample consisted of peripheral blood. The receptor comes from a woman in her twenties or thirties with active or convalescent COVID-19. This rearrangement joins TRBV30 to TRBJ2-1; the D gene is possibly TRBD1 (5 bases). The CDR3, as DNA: TGTGCCTGGAGCCCGACAGCAGGACGGAATGAGCAGTTCTTC. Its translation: CAWSPTAGRNEQFF.